This T cell receptor beta chain was profiled in a study of radiotherapy plus CTLA-4 blockade in lung cancer. TCRdb keeps only in-frame clones here, not all; method: immunoSEQ multiplex PCR. Of over 100,000 clones detected, 70% to 90% appear once; the ten largest clones hold approximately 6.6%. Chemo-refractory metastatic non-small-cell lung cancer patients were treated with focal radiation plus CTLA-4 blockade with ipilimumab. In this sample, this clone turned up once. Here the sequenced sample was peripheral blood, taken from a patient treated with radiotherapy plus ipilimumab. This sequence was found in a human donor with non-small cell lung cancer that progressed on radiotherapy plus ipilimumab.

This CDR3 reads CASSSDRGIGYTF. CDR3 DNA sequence: TGTGCCAGCAGCTCAGACAGGGGGATTGGCTACACCTTC. This chain connects TRBV7-8 to TRBJ1-2, with TRBD1 identical over 9 bases. The CDR3 runs 13 residues. V was clipped by 4 bases and J by 7 bases; unmatched bases: 4. The germline V gene has CDR1 SGHVS and CDR2 FQNEAQ.